Listed here is a single T cell receptor beta chain. Its specificity is unknown. Individual cDNA molecules each received unique molecular identifiers attached to them. TCRdb reprocessed the 5' RACE reads via MiXCR and lists one record per CDR3 protein. The sample has tens of thousands of distinct CDR3 sequences; roughly 12% are singletons. The sample originates from a study of early T cells in non-severe SARS-CoV-2 infection. Study-level information: Unpaired chains resulted from sequencing bulk RNA of unsorted whole blood. Study observations and caveats: Matching with VDJdb favored anti-spike CD8 responses (missing private and CD4 specificities).

The CDR3 is made up of 17 amino acids. Trimming left V 7 bases short and J 5 bases short, with 23 bases between. Per germline, CDR1 LNHDA and CDR2 SQIVND (reference sequence). This TCR derives from an adult who was a healthcare worker with PCR-confirmed SARS-CoV-2 infection or an uninfected control (not recorded which). This material consisted of whole blood, taken at baseline. The V call is TRBV19, the J call TRBJ2-2; D is ambiguous. DNA for the CDR3: TGTGCCAGTACCATGGTTCGGGTAACTACGGGTACCGGGGAGCTGTTTTTT. Protein sequence: CASTMVRVTTGTGELFF.